This TCR beta chain is drawn from a study of Ad26.COV2.S vaccination and SARS-CoV-2 variants. The overall study: Ad26.COV2.S, an intramuscular injection, was given once or twice 56 days apart. General study findings and limits: Participants in the vaccine arm had higher spike-specific TCR breadth; placebo recipients had lower.

As regards this clone: Its antigen is undetermined.

Deletions cut 4 bases from V and 6 bases from J, with 10 bases between. This CDR3 is built from 12 residues. Looked up from germline, CDR1 is SGHRS and CDR2 is YFSETQ. Treatment described: roughly 18 received Ad26.COV2.S at low or high dose, single or two shots; a few received placebo; per-sample allocation not given. Material that was analyzed had been drawn on day 63 after the first vaccine or placebo injection. Aged 18-55 years, donor was enrolled in Boston in about 2020. Some clones are missing from TCRdb's copy, which holds only in-frame ones; the method was immunoSEQ multiplex PCR. Of some 270,000 clones detected, roughly 89% appear once; the ten largest clones hold 2.9%.

The starting material was peripheral blood, obtained in a trial of Ad26.COV2.S vaccine versus placebo. This sequence joins TRBV5-1 and TRBJ1-2; D might be TRBD1 (6 bases). This clonotype was sampled from a person aged 18-60 years who received the Ad26.COV2.S COVID-19 vaccine or a placebo. The CDR3 DNA is TGCGCCAGCAGCATTAACAGGGATGGCTACACCTTC. Its translation is CASSINRDGYTF.